The 27 T cell receptor beta chains in this list originate from one sample, sequenced in a study of T cells after somatic rescue of genetic block. Sequencing used immunoSEQ multiplex PCR; TCRdb keeps in-frame clones, though not all of them. The sample carries about 8,000 clones, roughly 80% recorded once. Sequenced material: peripheral blood mononuclear cells (PBMCs). The origin of the receptors is a boy younger than 18.

The chain recombines TRBV7-6 with TRBJ1-1; 8 bases are a match to TRBD1. Germline V gene sequence: CDR1 SGHVS, CDR2 FNYEAQ. The CDR3 runs to 16 residues. J was trimmed by 4 bases and V by 5 bases; bases with no gene match: 12. DNA for the CDR3: TGTGCCAGCAGCCGACCTCGGACAGGGCACTTCACTGAAGCTTTCTTT. Translated: CASSRPRTGHFTEAFF.

CDR3 residues: CASSLALAGGTDTQYF. CDR3 in DNA: TGTGCCAGCAGCTTGGCCCTAGCGGGGGGCACAGATACGCAGTATTTT. The chain links TRBV5-6 to TRBJ2-3, with TRBD2 matching over 10 bases. J was trimmed by 1 base and V by 0 bases; bases with no gene match: 2. Germline loops: CDR1 SGHDT, CDR2 YYEEEE. This CDR3 has 16 residues.

The chain joins TRBV4-3 to TRBJ2-7, with 14 bases aligning to TRBD2. This CDR3 is built from 16 residues. Unmatched junction bases numbered 4, after V lost 0 bases and J lost 6 bases. Germline lookup yields CDR1 LGHNA and CDR2 YSLEER. CDR3 bases: TGCGCCAGCAGCCAAGACTGGGGACTAGCGGGAGCCGAGCAGTACTTC. Residues: CASSQDWGLAGAEQYF.

This rearrangement joins TRBV7-3 to TRBJ2-1, with D maybe TRBD2 (5 bases). V was clipped by 4 bases and J by 6 bases, with 13 bases between them. The CDR3 loop spans 14 amino acids. The germline V gene has CDR1 SGHTA and CDR2 FQGTGA. In DNA form, the CDR3 reads TGTGCCAGCAGCTCAGCGGTAGGTCCCAATGAGCAGTTCTTC. As protein: CASSSAVGPNEQFF.

This clone was seen a handful of times. This chain links TRBV6-1 with TRBJ1-5; D not resolved. CDR3 length: 15 residues. Germline assignment: CDR1 MNHNS and CDR2 SASEGT. V was shortened by 7 bases and J by 1 base, with 14 bases between the two germline ends. CDR3 DNA sequence: TGTGCCAGCACCCCGAGGCAGGTGAGCAATCAGCCCCAGCATTTT. Residues: CASTPRQVSNQPQHF.

The CDR3 loop reads CASSSPGGGPAEQYF. The CDR3 DNA follows: TGTGCCAGCAGCTCCCCGGGCGGGGGGCCAGCCGAGCAGTACTTC. This chain uses TRBV11-3 with TRBJ2-7, with 8 bases fitting TRBD2. V gave up 4 bases and J gave up 6 bases; unmatched junction bases: 11. Germline values: CDR1 SGHNT, CDR2 YENEEA. The CDR3 loop spans 15 amino acids.

This rearrangement joins TRBV4-1 to TRBJ2-4, with 9 bases that match TRBD1. The germline V gene has CDR1 MGHRA and CDR2 YSYEKL. The CDR3 totals 16 residues. The trim removed 1 base at V and 0 bases at J, leaving 1 base unmatched. DNA of the CDR3: TGCGCCAGCAGCCAAGGACAGGGGGGAGCCAAAAACATTCAGTACTTC. Translated: CASSQGQGGAKNIQYF.

The chain has TRBV6-5 and TRBJ2-7; no definite D call. V was cut by 0 bases and J by 4 bases, with 13 bases left in between. Germline assignment: CDR1 MNHEY and CDR2 SVGAGI. There are 15 residues in the CDR3. CDR3 sequence: CASSYSWQNLYEQYF. CDR3 nucleotide sequence: TGTGCCAGCAGTTACTCGTGGCAGAATCTGTACGAGCAGTACTTC.

This clone has just a few counts. The chain combines TRBV15 with TRBJ1-5; D is unresolved. The germline V and J ends were trimmed by 5 bases and 4 bases, with 12 bases remaining between them. This CDR3 is built from 14 residues. CDR1 and CDR2 from the germline V gene are LNHNV and YYDKDF (reference sequence). The DNA of the CDR3 is TGTGCCACCAGCCAAGATTTGGCTAATCAGCCCCAGCATTTT. The encoded protein is CATSQDLANQPQHF. The full variable domain, completed using reference TRBV15 and TRBJ1-5, is DAMVIQNPRYQVTQFGKPVTLSCSQTLNHNVMYWYQQKSSQAPKLLFHYYDKDFNNEADTPDNFQSRRPNTSFCFLDIRSPGLGDTAMYLCATSQDLANQPQHFGDGTRLSIL.

The count of this clone is one. This chain connects TRBV29-1 to TRBJ2-1, with D possibly being TRBD2 (5 bases). From germline, CDR1 is SQVTM and CDR2 ANQGSEA. Between the trimmed V and J ends, which lost 7 bases and 5 bases, there was a span of 24 bases. The CDR3 extends over 16 amino acids. The CDR3 reads CSARPIRGPRDNEQFF. DNA of the CDR3: TGCAGCGCCCGCCCCATAAGAGGGCCGAGGGACAATGAGCAGTTCTTC.

The chain carries TRBV6-5 and TRBJ2-5, with D unresolved. Trimming cost V 0 bases and J 1 base, with 9 bases left between them. CDR3 size: 15 residues. CDR1 and CDR2 from the germline V gene are MNHEY and SVGAGI. CDR3: CASSYSIDFQETQYF. In nucleotides, the CDR3 is TGTGCCAGCAGTTACTCGATAGACTTCCAAGAGACCCAGTACTTC.

Regarding this clone: Germline is not matched at one junction end, which may reflect a read error. V is TRBV2 and J is TRBJ2-4; 13 bases align to TRBD2. The CDR3 consists of 13 residues. In germline, CDR1 is SNHLY, CDR2 FYNNEI. DNA of the CDR3: TGTGCCAGCAGCCTCTCGGGACTAGCGGGAAGGGACTTC. Amino acids: CASSLSGLAGRDF.

The chain carries TRBV10-3 and TRBJ1-2; D is undetermined. Germline V lookup: CDR1 ENHRY, CDR2 SYGVKD. The CDR3 extends over 11 amino acids. V was cut by 2 bases and J by 5 bases, with 3 bases left in between. The CDR3 sequence: CAISESYGYTF. CDR3 sequence (DNA): TGTGCCATCAGTGAGAGTTATGGCTACACCTTC.

This clone was counted only a few times. The V call is TRBV7-9, the J call TRBJ2-1; D remains unclear. CDR3 size: 15 residues. The V gene lost 4 bases and the J gene lost 6 bases, with 16 bases spanning the gap. Germline CDR1 and CDR2: SEHNR and FQNEAQ (reference sequence). CDR3 loop: CASSSPGPRINEQFF. The CDR3, as DNA: TGTGCCAGCAGCTCCCCTGGACCGCGGATCAATGAGCAGTTCTTC.

This sequence joins TRBV14 and TRBJ1-1, with D maybe TRBD1 (5 bases). Trimming cost V 5 bases and J 5 bases, with 15 bases left between them. The V gene's germline CDR1 is SGHDN and CDR2 FVKESK. This CDR3 comprises 14 residues. CDR3 sequence (DNA): TGTGCCAGCAGCGGGACCTCCCTTCTGACTGAAGCTTTCTTT. Translating gives CASSGTSLLTEAFF.

The chain uses TRBV11-2 and TRBJ1-1; D not resolved. V shed 0 bases and J shed 6 bases, with 8 bases lying between them. Germline CDR1 and CDR2: SGHAT and FQNNGV. The CDR3 is 13 residues long. CDR3 sequence reads: CASSLEWGPEAFF. In DNA form, the CDR3 reads TGTGCCAGCAGCTTAGAGTGGGGTCCTGAAGCTTTCTTT.

This chain connects TRBV6-5 to TRBJ1-1; 7 bases fit TRBD1. The trim removed 8 bases at V and 3 bases at J, leaving 12 bases unmatched. CDR3 length equals 15 residues. Germline V gene lookup returns CDR1 MNHEY and CDR2 SVGAGI. CDR3 protein: CASRRIGGQYTEAFF. DNA for the CDR3: TGTGCCAGCCGAAGGATCGGGGGACAGTACACTGAAGCTTTCTTT.

The chain employs TRBV7-3 and TRBJ2-6; 10 bases match TRBD1. After removal of 2 bases from V and 3 bases from J, the junction contained 7 bases not matched to a gene. This CDR3 spans 18 amino acids. Germline lookup yields CDR1 SGHTA and CDR2 FQGTGA. The CDR3 nucleotides read TGTGCCAGCAGCTTACCGCCGGACAGGGGGTATGGGGCCAACGTCCTGACTTTC. It translates to CASSLPPDRGYGANVLTF.

The chain is built from TRBV12-5 and TRBJ1-1; no firm D call. Germline values: CDR1 LGHNT, CDR2 FRNRAP. The CDR3 is 11 residues long. V was cut by 5 bases and J by 4 bases, with 5 bases left in between. CDR3 protein: CASGPATEAFF. CDR3 nucleotide sequence: TGTGCTAGTGGTCCGGCCACTGAAGCTTTCTTT.

The sample holds a few counts of this clone. J is TRBJ2-2 and V is TRBV5-6; D may be TRBD2 (5 bases). The CDR3 spans 15 residues. Per germline, CDR1 SGHDT and CDR2 YYEEEE. V lost 0 bases to trimming and J lost 0 bases, with 6 bases between them. CDR3 residues: CASSLGLTNTGELFF. In DNA, the CDR3 is TGTGCCAGCAGCTTGGGACTAACGAACACCGGGGAGCTGTTTTTT. The variable domain in full, with the rest retrieved from reference TRBV5-6 and TRBJ2-2, is DAGVTQSPTHLIKTRGQQVTLRCSPKSGHDTVSWYQQALGQGPQFIFQYYEEEERQRGNFPDRFSGHQFPNYSSELNVNALLLGDSALYLCASSLGLTNTGELFFGEGSRLTVL.

The chain uses TRBV10-3 and TRBJ2-1, with 7 nucleotides matching TRBD2. The CDR3 has 13 amino acids. The V and J ends lost 8 bases and 8 bases, in that order; junction bases with no gene match: 9. Germline V gene data show CDR1 as ENHRY and CDR2 as SYGVKD. CDR3 residues: CAIGVIAGDEQFF. CDR3 bases: TGTGCCATCGGGGTTATAGCGGGTGATGAGCAGTTCTTC.

The V call is TRBV2, the J call TRBJ1-1, with D possibly TRBD1 on 5 matching bases. The CDR3 contains 17 residues. The germline CDR1 and CDR2 sequences are SNHLY and FYNNEI. V gave up 1 base and J gave up 0 bases, with 15 bases separating them. The chain's CDR3 is CASSEGPPRDLNTEAFF. The DNA of the CDR3 is TGTGCCAGCAGTGAAGGCCCTCCCAGGGATCTGAACACTGAAGCTTTCTTT.

J is TRBJ2-1 and V is TRBV2; 11 bases are shared with TRBD1. This CDR3 has 17 amino acids. Germline V gene data show CDR1 as SNHLY and CDR2 as FYNNEI. V was clipped by 9 bases and J by 8 bases; unmatched bases: 18. Written as DNA, the CDR3 is TGTGCCAGTACGAGAGAGGCAGCCGGGACAGGGGGGGATGAGCAGTTCTTC. Translation gives CASTREAAGTGGDEQFF.

The rearrangement uses TRBV15 and TRBJ2-1, with D perhaps TRBD1 (6 bases). Germline assignment: CDR1 LNHNV and CDR2 YYDKDF (reference sequence). The CDR3 covers 13 residues. Trimming cost V 0 bases and J 14 bases, with 14 bases left between them. Here the CDR3 reads CATSRDDRSSEFF. DNA for the CDR3: TGTGCCACCAGCAGAGATGACAGGTCCTCGGAGTTCTTC.

The rearrangement uses TRBV29-1 and TRBJ2-7; TRBD1 agrees at 9 bases. The CDR3 runs 12 residues. Germline values: CDR1 SQVTM, CDR2 ANQGSEA. J gave up 7 bases and V 7 bases, and 8 bases lay outside the gene matches. The CDR3 sequence is CSARQGVGEQYF. The CDR3, as DNA: TGCAGCGCTAGACAGGGGGTCGGGGAGCAGTACTTC.

The chain combines TRBV5-1 with TRBJ2-4; 7 bases agree with TRBD1. The germline V gene encodes CDR1 SGHRS and CDR2 YFSETQ. J lost 4 bases, V lost 4 bases, and 11 bases had no gene match. The CDR3 is 16 amino acids. DNA of the CDR3: TGCGCCAGCAGCCCCGGACAGGTCCTTCAGAAAAACATTCAGTACTTC. The encoded protein is CASSPGQVLQKNIQYF.

V and J are TRBV6-6 and TRBJ2-3; D is perhaps TRBD1 or TRBD2 (6 bases each). The V end lost 7 bases, the J end lost 1 base, and 12 bases lay between the germline ends. The germline V gene encodes CDR1 MNHNY and CDR2 SVGAGI (reference sequence). The CDR3 is 14 amino acids. Here the CDR3 DNA reads TGTGCCAGCAAGGGGGGATTGGGCACAGATACGCAGTATTTT. Amino acid sequence: CASKGGLGTDTQYF.